This T cell receptor (beta chain) was obtained from a study of control samples from healthy donors and cancer patients. Concerning this clone itself: An end of the junction does not agree with germline; a read error may underlie this.

Clones were sequenced by immunoSEQ multiplex PCR, and TCRdb holds only the in-frame ones, with some missing. The sample records about 170,000 clones, around 93% being singletons. The CDR3 covers 15 residues. From germline, CDR1 is LGHNA and CDR2 YSLEER. V and J are TRBV4-3 and TRBJ1-2, with 7 bases lining up with TRBD1. The clonotype originates from a woman aged 60-70 years in good health. Source material: blood. The CDR3 region is CASSQDRDWVYGYTF. The CDR3 DNA reads TGCGCCAGCAGTCAAGACAGGGATTGGGTCTATGGCTACACCTTC.